This T cell receptor (beta chain) was captured in a study of cytomegalovirus exposure and HLA in healthy donors. Looking at the study overall: Earlier findings included over 90 million unique TCR beta sequences obtained from 150 million to 200 million T cells.

With 60 Vbeta and 13 Jbeta primers, the PCR was carried out. As handled by the study authors: The count from a later analysis was about 80 million unique TCR beta chains, some 9.9 million of them shared. The table came from immunoSEQ multiplex PCR; TCRdb's copy has only in-frame clones and leaves some out. V and J calls and clone size are those listed in that table; D and trimming were worked out from the DNA. Altogether about 160,000 clones are present, 75% to 80% being singletons, with the ten largest covering 3% to 3.5%. This TCR was recovered from a woman aged 40-49 years in good health and CMV-seronegative. Sequenced: PBMCs.

The CDR3 is CASSLATRQGTGYTF. The CDR3 nucleotides read TGCGCCAGCAGCTTGGCCACGAGACAGGGTACGGGCTACACCTTC. The chain combines TRBV5-1 with TRBJ1-2; TRBD1 matches at 7 bases. Germline CDR1 SGHRS, CDR2 YFSETQ. The V and J ends lost 0 bases and 8 bases, in that order; junction bases with no gene match: 10. CDR3 length: 15 residues.